This T cell receptor (beta chain) was identified in a study of cytomegalovirus exposure and HLA in healthy donors. Study-wide findings and caveats: Being productive about 87% or about 30% of the time was typical of most TCR beta V segments in an earlier analysis.

The PCR made use of 60 Vbeta and 13 Jbeta primers. Only in-frame clones appear in the TCRdb table, and some are missing; sequencing was by immunoSEQ multiplex PCR. The sample has over 100,000 clones, roughly 63% seen once. This CDR3 is built from 19 residues. With 0 bases clipped from V and 4 bases from J, the junction kept 12 bases outside the gene matches. CDR1 is SGHAT, CDR2 FQNNGV, per germline. Worth noting for this clone: Its antigen is still unknown.

This chain links TRBV11-2 with TRBJ2-1; 10 bases agree with TRBD2. The clonotype comes from a middle-aged man in good health and CMV-seropositive. Sequenced material: PBMCs. The CDR3 protein is CASSLDPPASGRKYNEQFF. Written as DNA, the CDR3 is TGTGCCAGCAGCTTAGATCCCCCGGCTAGCGGGAGAAAGTACAATGAGCAGTTCTTC.